The 28 T cell receptor beta chains below come from one sample, sequenced in a study of human T cells and chemical hapten exposure. TCRdb reprocessed the RACE reads with MiXCR, giving one entry per CDR3 protein. In the table there are 40,000 to 50,000 distinct CDR3 sequences, about 4% of which are singletons. Time point specified: patch test 1, 2 weeks after DPC sensitization. Indicated treatment: therapeutic diphenylcyclopropenone sensitization with weekly scalp DPC. Whole blood that had not been fractionated was the source of extracted total RNA. The input for sequencing was whole blood, taken in connection with sensitization to the hapten diphenylcyclopropenone (DPC). These receptors came from a man aged 50-60 years with alopecia areata. Some clones in this sample may be carry-over from other donors' samples.

This clonotype showed up many times. The chain links TRBV28 to TRBJ2-1, with D possibly matching TRBD2 (5 bases). The CDR3 consists of 14 residues. The V gene's germline CDR1 is MDHEN and CDR2 SYDVKM. V lost 6 bases and J lost 6, with 15 bases in between. The CDR3 sequence is CASSPPQRTNEQFF. In DNA, the CDR3 is TGTGCCAGCAGCCCACCCCAGCGGACCAATGAGCAGTTCTTC.

The chain links TRBV24-1 to TRBJ2-1, with 12 bases lining up with TRBD2. V lost 4 bases and J lost 7; bases outside the gene matches: 1. The CDR3 extends over 14 amino acids. The germline CDR1 and CDR2 sequences are KGHDR and SFDVKD. CDR3 sequence: CATSEGLAGNEQFF. The CDR3 bases are TGTGCCACCAGTGAAGGACTAGCGGGAAATGAGCAGTTCTTC.

This clonotype was recorded a few times. This chain links TRBV2 with TRBJ1-5, with TRBD1 matching over 9 bases. Germline CDR1 is SNHLY and CDR2 is FYNNEI. CDR3 length: 16 residues. J lost 3 bases, V lost 4 bases, and 7 bases had no gene match. The CDR3 region is CASSGPGTGNNQPQHF. CDR3 sequence (DNA): TGTGCCAGCAGTGGCCCGGGGACAGGGAACAATCAGCCCCAGCATTTT. The whole variable domain, filled in from reference TRBV2 and TRBJ1-5, reads EPEVTQTPSHQVTQMGQEVILRCVPISNHLYFYWYRQILGQKVEFLVSFYNNEISEKSEIFDDQFSVERPDGSNFTLKIRSTKLEDSAMYFCASSGPGTGNNQPQHFGDGTRLSIL.

This clonotype was seen many times. The chain combines TRBV3-1 with TRBJ1-5, with D uncertain. This CDR3 has 14 residues. CDR1 and CDR2 from the germline V gene are LGHDT and YNNKEL (reference sequence). V lost 3 bases and J lost 0, with 6 bases in between. CDR3 nucleotides: TGTGCCAGCAGCCAGATAAATAGCAATCAGCCCCAGCATTTT. As protein: CASSQINSNQPQHF.

This clonotype has a handful of counts. J is TRBJ1-5 and V is TRBV19; 7 nucleotides agree with TRBD1. V shed 5 bases, J shed 6 bases, and the junction held 10 bases outside the gene matches. There are 15 residues in the CDR3. Germline CDR1 and CDR2: LNHDA and SQIVND (reference sequence). The CDR3 DNA reads as TGTGCCAGTAGTGCCCCAGGGGGTCGTGGTCAGCCCCAGCATTTT. Translating it yields CASSAPGGRGQPQHF. Full variable domain (outside the CDR3, taken from reference TRBV19 and TRBJ1-5): DGGITQSPKYLFRKEGQNVTLSCEQNLNHDAMYWYRQDPGQGLRLIYYSQIVNDFQKGDIAEGYSVSREKKESFPLTVTSAQKNPTAFYLCASSAPGGRGQPQHFGDGTRLSIL.

This clonotype was recorded at least ten times. CDR3 in amino acids: CASGQGGGPGELFF. CDR3 in DNA: TGTGCCAGCGGGCAAGGGGGGGGGCCCGGGGAGCTGTTTTTT. This chain joins TRBV12-3 or TRBV12-4 and TRBJ2-2; D possibly corresponds to TRBD2 (7 bases). The CDR3 is 14 amino acids. The V end lost 8 bases, the J end lost 6 bases, and 16 bases lay between the germline ends.

This clonotype was found many times. V usage is TRBV6-1 and J usage is TRBJ1-1, with D uncertain. Germline lookup yields CDR1 MNHNS and CDR2 SASEGT. The CDR3 covers 13 residues. The ends were cut back, 0 bases at V and 8 bases at J, with 10 bases in the middle. The chain's CDR3 is CASSEATTREAFF. CDR3 bases: TGTGCCAGCAGTGAAGCAACTACGAGGGAAGCTTTCTTT.

There are many counts of this clonotype. The rearrangement uses TRBV12-3 or TRBV12-4 and TRBJ1-5, with 7 positions matching TRBD1. This CDR3 has 16 amino acids. V was pared by 5 bases and J by 4 bases, with 11 bases of the junction left unmatched. Here the CDR3 DNA reads TGTGCCAGCAGTCCTCTATCGGGGGGACAGAATCAGCCCCAGCATTTT. It specifies CASSPLSGGQNQPQHF.

This clonotype was detected ten times or more. The chain uses TRBV5-1 and TRBJ1-2; D gene unclear. CDR1 and CDR2 (germline): SGHRS, YFSETQ. V was trimmed by 0 bases and J by 2 bases, leaving 5 bases between them. The CDR3 has 13 residues. The CDR3 DNA sequence: TGCGCCAGCAGCTTGGACGGGAACTATGGCTACACCTTC. It is translated as CASSLDGNYGYTF.

The chain is built from TRBV5-1 and TRBJ1-1; no firm D call. Germline V gene sequence: CDR1 SGHRS, CDR2 YFSETQ. CDR3 length: 13 amino acids. V lost 7 bases to trimming and J lost 4 bases, with 14 bases between them. The CDR3, as DNA: TGCGCCAGCGGGAAGGGAGGCGGCACTGAAGCTTTCTTT. It encodes CASGKGGGTEAFF.

At least ten counts were recorded for this clonotype. The CDR3 coding sequence is TGTGCCAGCAGTACGAGCGGCACAGATACGCAGTATTTT. It specifies CASSTSGTDTQYF. V is TRBV12-3 or TRBV12-4 and J is TRBJ2-3; D is unclear. The length of the CDR3 is 13 residues. The V end lost 5 bases, the J end lost 1 base, and 7 bases lay between the germline ends.

Many counts were recorded for this clonotype. The CDR3 here is CSAAPFGNYEQYF. CDR3 in DNA: TGCAGTGCCGCTCCGTTCGGAAACTACGAGCAGTACTTC. This chain joins TRBV20-1 and TRBJ2-7; the D is unclear. Trimming pared 6 bases from V and 3 bases from J, leaving 15 bases between. Germline CDR1 DFQATT, CDR2 SNEGSKA (reference sequence). The CDR3 length is 13 residues.

Details on this clonotype: A much larger clone differs from this one at a single base, so this may be a read error. This CDR3 is missing its conserved last phenylalanine or tryptophan, likely due to a read error. V is TRBV4-2 and J is TRBJ1-1; 7 bases map to TRBD1. V lost 4 bases to trimming and J lost 0 bases; unmatched junction nucleotides: 5. CDR1 is LGHNA and CDR2 is YNFKEQ in the germline V gene. The CDR3 is 15 amino acids. The CDR3 spells CASSRGQNMNTEAFS. CDR3 nucleotides: TGTGCCAGCAGCCGGGGACAGAACATGAACACTGAAGCTTTCTCT.

This clonotype came up many times. V usage is TRBV6-1 and J usage is TRBJ2-5; 8 bases fit TRBD2. Germline V gene lookup returns CDR1 MNHNS and CDR2 SASEGT. This CDR3 spans 16 amino acids. V lost 1 base to trimming and J lost 0 bases; unmatched junction nucleotides: 4. CDR3 bases: TGTGCCAGCAGTGAAGACCTAGCGGGTAACCAAGAGACCCAGTACTTC. It specifies CASSEDLAGNQETQYF.

This clonotype occurred many times. This sequence joins TRBV6-2 or TRBV6-3 and TRBJ2-7; D is unresolved. The CDR3 loop spans 11 amino acids. Trimming took 4 bases from V and 4 from J, leaving 5 bases between them. Per germline, CDR1 MNHEY and CDR2 SVGEGT. DNA of the CDR3: TGTGCCAGCAGTTGGGGATACGAGCAGTACTTC. Its protein product is CASSWGYEQYF.

This clonotype was seen many times. The CDR3 reads CASSYSRASGRAGDNEQFF. Written as DNA, the CDR3 is TGTGCCAGCAGTTACTCGAGGGCTAGCGGGAGGGCCGGGGACAATGAGCAGTTCTTC. The chain has TRBV6-2 or TRBV6-3 and TRBJ2-1, with 12 bases matching TRBD2. CDR1 is MNHEY and CDR2 is SVGEGT in the germline V gene. The junction had 11 bases not matched to a gene; V was cut back by 0 bases and J by 5 bases. The CDR3 spans 19 residues.

This clonotype was seen many times. The CDR3 nucleotides read TGTGCCAGCAGTTTAGGGCACGGTAGCAATCAGCCCCAGCATTTT. It is translated as CASSLGHGSNQPQHF. The chain couples TRBV27 to TRBJ1-5; no firm D call. The CDR3 is made up of 15 amino acids. Germline CDR1 and CDR2: MNHEY and SMNVEV (reference sequence). V was shortened by 2 bases and J by 0 bases, with 8 bases between the two germline ends.

A remark on this clonotype: A clone one base away is much larger, so this may be a read error. V gene TRBV24-1 combines with J gene TRBJ2-1; possible D gene TRBD2, 6 bases. The CDR3 covers 11 residues. Germline V gene lookup returns CDR1 KGHDR and CDR2 SFDVKD. In DNA, the CDR3 is TGTGCCACAGGGCGGGGCGGTGAGGAGTTCTTC. Translated, it gives CATGRGGEEFF.

This clonotype was picked up many times. This chain connects TRBV15 to TRBJ1-5; 7 bases agree with TRBD1. Germline V gene data show CDR1 as LNHNV and CDR2 as YYDKDF (reference sequence). The CDR3 has 15 residues. V gave up 5 bases and J gave up 2 bases; unmatched junction bases: 6. The CDR3 region is CATSPQGGGNQPQHF. The CDR3 DNA reads TGTGCCACCAGCCCCCAGGGGGGGGGCAATCAGCCCCAGCATTTT. The full variable domain, in which reference TRBV15 and TRBJ1-5 provide the parts outside the CDR3, is DAMVIQNPRYQVTQFGKPVTLSCSQTLNHNVMYWYQQKSSQAPKLLFHYYDKDFNNEADTPDNFQSRRPNTSFCFLDIRSPGLGDTAMYLCATSPQGGGNQPQHFGDGTRLSIL.

There are many counts of this clonotype. This chain connects TRBV4-2 to TRBJ2-3, with 8 bases fitting TRBD2. Per the germline V gene, CDR1 is LGHNA and CDR2 is YNFKEQ. V dropped 3 bases and J dropped 5; count of bases not matched to a gene: 7. This CDR3 spans 15 amino acids. The CDR3 region is CASSQEAGDRDTQYF. The CDR3 DNA reads as TGTGCCAGCAGCCAGGAAGCGGGAGATAGAGATACGCAGTATTTT.

This clonotype was picked up many times. The gene calls are TRBV4-3 and TRBJ2-7; possible D gene TRBD1, 5 bases. CDR1 and CDR2 from the germline V gene are LGHNA and YSLEER. V was cut by 4 bases and J by 2 bases, with 12 bases left in between. This CDR3 has 14 residues. In nucleotides, the CDR3 is TGCGCCAGCAGCCTTACGACAGTCACCTACGAGCAGTACTTC. This encodes CASSLTTVTYEQYF.

This clonotype was counted many times. This sequence joins TRBV7-9 and TRBJ1-1; D is unresolved. This CDR3 has 15 residues. With 1 base removed from V and 1 base from J, the gap between germline ends came to 10 bases. Germline lookup yields CDR1 SEHNR and CDR2 FQNEAQ (reference sequence). CDR3 nucleotide sequence: TGTGCCAGCAGCTTAGTCGCAGCTTCGAACACTGAAGCTTTCTTT. Protein product: CASSLVAASNTEAFF.

This clonotype was observed many times. V gene TRBV6-6 combines with J gene TRBJ2-1, with D hard to call. Trimming shortened V by 4 bases and J by 7 bases, and 17 bases separated the two germline ends. CDR1 and CDR2 (germline): MNHNY, SVGAGI (reference sequence). CDR3 size: 15 residues. CDR3 in DNA: TGTGCCAGCAGTTCTCCGGCCCCCGTAGTTAATGAGCAGTTCTTC. As protein: CASSSPAPVVNEQFF.

This clonotype was detected many times. The V and J genes are TRBV9 and TRBJ2-7, with unresolved D. The CDR3 runs to 14 residues. CDR1 and CDR2 from the germline V gene are SGDLS and YYNGEE. With 0 bases removed from V and 0 bases from J, the gap between germline ends came to 7 bases. The CDR3 nucleotides read TGTGCCAGCAGCGTAGGTACTAACTCCTACGAGCAGTACTTC. It specifies CASSVGTNSYEQYF.

This clonotype was found many times. The V gene is TRBV4-2, the J gene TRBJ2-1, with a tentative D call TRBD1 (6 bases). Germline CDR1 and CDR2: LGHNA and YNFKEQ. V was shortened by 3 bases and J by 13 bases, with 25 bases between the two germline ends. CDR3 length: 16 amino acids. CDR3 sequence: CASSHGPQGSKDIQFF. CDR3 DNA: TGTGCCAGCAGCCATGGTCCACAGGGCTCGAAGGATATTCAGTTCTTC.

This clonotype was observed at least ten times. V is TRBV6-2 or TRBV6-3 and J is TRBJ1-1; D perhaps matches TRBD1 (5 bases). CDR3 size: 15 residues. Germline CDR1 reads MNHEY; CDR2 reads SVGEGT. Trimming took 0 bases from V and 4 from J, leaving 12 bases between them. CDR3 sequence (DNA): TGTGCCAGCAGTTACTCGACAGCCATCCTCACTGAAGCTTTCTTT. This gives the protein CASSYSTAILTEAFF.

This clonotype was counted ten times or more. This chain joins TRBV28 and TRBJ2-1, with 7 bases matching TRBD1. Germline V lookup: CDR1 MDHEN, CDR2 SYDVKM. The V and J ends lost 2 bases and 9 bases, in that order; junction bases with no gene match: 16. The CDR3 length is 17 residues. The DNA for the CDR3 is TGTGCCAGCAGTTTAGTTGGCGCGGGTCAGGGGGTCACTGAGCAGTTCTTC. Its protein is CASSLVGAGQGVTEQFF.

This clonotype came up many times. The J gene is TRBJ2-6, the V gene TRBV4-3; D is unclear. The ends were cut back, 0 bases at V and 0 bases at J, with 6 bases in the middle. The CDR3 runs 16 residues. Germline V gives CDR1 LGHNA, CDR2 YSLEER. The CDR3 DNA reads as TGCGCCAGCAGCCAAGAGGCTCTCTCTGGGGCCAACGTCCTGACTTTC. It yields the protein CASSQEALSGANVLTF.